Listed below are T cell receptor beta chains from one sample, sequenced in a study of blood T cells in healthy people across ages. One entry per CDR3 protein, called by TCRdb with MiXCR from the 5' RACE reads. The sample has about 1,400,000 distinct CDR3 sequences; roughly 59% are singletons. The sequenced sample consisted of blood. These receptors were collected from a man aged 18 to 29 in good health. Each CDR3 is given with its conserved first and last residue. The D gene is left open where the match is weak. Some rows have no size entry. The others give once, few or many, or a class for an expanded clone.

-	TRBD2	TRBV7-9	TRBJ2-7	TGTGCCAGCAGCATTAGCGGGAGGAGGGCGGAAGAGCAGTACTTC	CASSISGRRAEEQYF
few	-	TRBV29-1	TRBJ2-1	TGCAGCGTTGAAGGTATTACTAGCTCCTACAATGAGCAGTTCTTC	CSVEGITSSYNEQFF
few	TRBD2	TRBV9	TRBJ2-1	TGTGCCAGCAGCCCTCCTAGCGGGGACTCCTACAATGAGCAGTTCTTC	CASSPPSGDSYNEQFF
-	TRBD2	TRBV6-4	TRBJ2-5	TGTGCCAGGACTAGCGGGGGAGAGACCCAGTACTTC	CARTSGGETQYF
-	-	TRBV6-5	TRBJ2-2	TGTGCCAGCAGTTACAATCAGGGAAGCGGGGAGCTGTTTTTT	CASSYNQGSGELFF
-	-	TRBV7-2	TRBJ2-7	TGTGCCAGCAGCCGCCCGGGACTCGAGCAGTACTTC	CASSRPGLEQYF
-	-	TRBV10-3	TRBJ1-6	TGTGCCACTAGGACGGATTATAATTCACCCCTCCACTTT	CATRTDYNSPLHF
few	-	TRBV20-1	TRBJ2-3	TGCAGAGTCAGGGAGGTGAACACAGATACGCAGTATTTT	CRVREVNTDTQYF
-	TRBD2	TRBV20-1	TRBJ2-7	TGCAGTGCCCAAAGTGGGACTAGCCCTCAGTGGGAGCAGTACTTC	CSAQSGTSPQWEQYF
-	TRBD2	TRBV27	TRBJ2-1	TGTGCCAGCAGTTTGCAAACCCCTAGGACTAGCGGGAACAATGAGCAGTTCTTC	CASSLQTPRTSGNNEQFF
once	TRBD1	TRBV25-1	TRBJ1-3	TGTGCCAGCAGTGGGACAGGGTCCGAGCCTGGAAACACCATATATTTT	CASSGTGSEPGNTIYF